This paragraph reports one T cell receptor beta chain. Its recognized antigen is unknown. The sample holds no much larger clone one base away, and base qualities are not on file. V is reduced by 2 bases and J by 3 bases, leaving a spacing of 14 bases between them. From the cysteine through the phenylalanine, the CDR3 covers 15 amino acids. The sequence is cut down to CDR3 DNA, 45 bases in frame from base 1. CDR1 and CDR2, per the germline V gene, are SGHVS and FNYEAQ. These data originate in a study of shared clonotypes between healthy human individuals (dated by TCRdb to 2019 to 2021). For the study in its entirety: The cohort included a few men and a couple of women between 18 and 49 years of age. For each donor, CD4 naive and CD4 memory were each run on three plates, CD8 naive on two plates, and CD8 memory on one plate. To estimate repertoire size and how much clonotype sharing occurs between individuals, the study deeply sequenced the blood TCR repertoires of a handful of healthy adults. Libraries were prepared and TCR repertoires were sequenced by different laboratories using diverse techniques, in order to increase sequencing depth and limit assay-specific biases. Between about 0.9 and 8.9 billion PBMCs per donor were obtained by leukapheresis.

Study-level results and caveats: When a few donors were compared, the shared fraction of clonotypes was around 5% for naive CD4, more than 3% for naive CD8, more than 2% for memory CD4, and approximately 0.4% for memory CD8. Pairwise subsampling indicated that sequencing depth was expected to affect the degree of clonotype sharing among donors. Sampling was restricted to blood, and TCR repertoires in tissue are likely to differ from TCR repertoires in blood. Larger estimated clonotype richness was generally found for naive subsets than for memory subsets. Rarefaction of sorted-subset datasets indicated incomplete sequencing despite the large sequencing depth. Clonotypes shared by all four sorted-subset donors showed higher generation probabilities than non-shared clonotypes. The genetic and exposure-history diversity represented was limited by the small number of donors.

Using the deep immunoSEQ assay, multiplex PCR amplified TCR CDR3 regions from genomic DNA. Extracted genomic DNA from each cell subset was spread evenly across all wells of several immunoSEQ 96-well plates, with each plate serving as a replicate. For sorted subsets, 200 to 250 ng genomic DNA, equal to tens of thousands of T cell genomes, was loaded into each replicate PCR. Purified libraries were quantified with a Qubit 3.0 fluorometer, sized on a Bioanalyzer 2100, and re-quantified with the KAPA Library Quantification kit. Every immunoSEQ 96-well plate was sequenced on a separate single-read 150-cycle Illumina NextSeq 550 flow cell. The source study handled its data this way. Because the immunoSEQ output included only junctional sequences and no quality scores, the filtering could not be the same as the filtering used for full-length reads. Sequences were annotated with PyIR, a Python wrapper for IgBLAST v1.9, and V/J genes and CDR3 were assigned using IMGT germline references. Reads were filtered out if the reads had weak V/J assignments (E-value above 1e-6), no CDR3, stop codons, out-of-frame junctions, or ambiguous translated residues. V3J clonotypes were defined as sequences sharing the same inferred V gene, J gene, and CDR3 amino acid sequence. Percentage overlap between repertoires was computed as shared unique clonotypes divided by the size of the smaller repertoire. Repertoire richness was assessed with RTK rarefaction, the Chao1 estimator, and Recon v2.1 estimates of unobserved clonotypes. For all TCRbeta clonotypes obtained by the gDNA method from four donors, generation probabilities were computed with OLGA. The clones in this table, taken by TCRdb from immuneACCESS, are in-frame only. Not every clone is retained; where verified, under half of the shortfall comes from an unresolved V gene, and the cause of the rest is unknown. The DNA gave D and trimming, while V, J and clone size come from that table. Within this sample are more than 900,000 clones, with 70% to 80% of them counted one time only. The leading ten clones occupy around 0.61% of the sample.

Donors were healthy HIV-negative adults with no recently reported acute infections or vaccinations. Only Caucasian adults living in Nashville, Tennessee, USA were represented among the donors. CD4+ T cells were enriched by magnetic negative selection; naive cells were then positively selected on CD45RA, and the negative fraction formed the memory subset. After blood collection by leukapheresis, PBMCs were isolated using Ficoll-Histopaque density gradient centrifugation and then cryopreserved in the vapor phase of liquid nitrogen. Purity and quantity of every magnetically sorted T cell population were checked by analytical flow cytometry. From each sorted fraction, genomic DNA was isolated and quantified by UV absorbance on a Nanodrop 2000c.

The source of this sequence is a man younger than 35 in good health. Some clones in this sample may be carry-over from other donors' samples. The source material was memory CD4+ T cells from PBMCs. Taken with the paper, the label for cell subset or site translates to: CD45RA-negative fraction. The rearranged chain carries TRBV7-6 and TRBJ2-7; matching of 5 bases hints at TRBD1 as the D gene. The CDR3 amino acid sequence is: CASSLRPAGFYEQYF. The nucleotides are TGTGCCAGCAGCTTAAGGCCGGCAGGGTTCTACGAGCAGTACTTC.